These 21 T cell receptor beta chains share one sample of origin, sequenced in a study of T cells in Graves' hyperthyroidism and ophthalmopathy. It was RNA transcripts that yielded the amplified TCR beta CDR3 regions. HTBI primers were employed in a first-round RT-PCR of the TCR CDR3. Each CDR3 protein gets one entry after TCRdb re-called the multiplex PCR reads with MiXCR. The table includes around 400,000 distinct CDR3 sequences, 13% to 15% detected once. The source material was blood. The receptors come from a woman aged 55-69 years with Graves' ophthalmopathy.

There are many counts of this clonotype. This chain links TRBV20-1 with TRBJ2-7, with a weak D call TRBD2 (5 bases). CDR1 and CDR2 from the germline V gene are DFQATT and SNEGSKA (reference sequence). The CDR3 runs 16 residues. V was trimmed by 3 bases and J by 3 bases, leaving 21 bases between them. The CDR3 DNA reads as TGCAGTGCTAGGGCCAAACATGGGCGAGGGTTCTACGAGCAGTACTTC. Its translation is CSARAKHGRGFYEQYF.

With respect to this clonotype: One end of the junction does not line up with germline, which may come from a read error. The rearrangement links TRBV3-1 to TRBJ1-3, with TRBD1 matching over 7 bases. Per the germline V gene, CDR1 is LGHDT and CDR2 is YNNKEL (reference sequence). The CDR3 is 14 amino acids. In DNA, the CDR3 is TGTGCCAGCAGCCGATACCGGGACAGCAACACCACATATTTT. This translates into CASSRYRDSNTTYF.

The chain carries TRBV3-1 and TRBJ2-1; the D is unclear. This CDR3 comprises 15 residues. V was pared by 0 bases and J by 1 base, with 7 bases between. The germline V gene has CDR1 LGHDT and CDR2 YNNKEL (reference sequence). The CDR3 is CASSQDALSYNEQFF. The CDR3 DNA reads as TGTGCCAGCAGCCAAGACGCTCTTTCCTACAATGAGCAGTTCTTC.

This clonotype was found many times. V gene TRBV3-1 combines with J gene TRBJ1-1; TRBD1 aligns across 9 bases. Unmatched junction bases numbered 4, after V lost 4 bases and J lost 1 base. The CDR3 loop spans 15 amino acids. The germline gives CDR1 LGHDT, CDR2 YNNKEL (reference sequence). CDR3 residues: CASSPPDRGNTEAFF. The CDR3, as DNA: TGTGCCAGCAGCCCCCCGGACAGGGGGAACACTGAAGCTTTCTTT.

This clonotype was detected a few times. V is TRBV7-9 and J is TRBJ2-7, with D tentatively TRBD1 (6 bases). CDR3 length equals 15 residues. Trimming took 5 bases from V and 2 from J, leaving 16 bases between them. Germline-derived CDR1 and CDR2 are SEHNR and FQNEAQ (reference sequence). CDR3 residues: CASSPGAGAAYEQYF. The CDR3 nucleotides are TGTGCCAGCAGCCCCGGGGCAGGGGCTGCCTACGAGCAGTACTTC.

This clonotype was counted many times. This rearrangement joins TRBV7-8 to TRBJ1-1; D unclear. V lost 1 base to trimming and J lost 6 bases, with 9 bases between them. This CDR3 is built from 13 residues. In germline, CDR1 is SGHVS, CDR2 FQNEAQ. This CDR3 reads CASSLESWAEAFF. DNA of the CDR3: TGTGCCAGCAGCTTAGAGAGCTGGGCTGAAGCTTTCTTT.

This clonotype was detected many times. The chain recombines TRBV30 with TRBJ1-1; D is ambiguous. Germline V gene sequence: CDR1 GTSNPN, CDR2 SVGIG (reference sequence). This CDR3 spans 11 amino acids. Trimming shortened V by 2 bases and J by 8 bases, and 9 bases separated the two germline ends. The CDR3 region has the DNA TGTGCCTGGAGTCGCGGTACCGAAGCTTTCTTT. This translates into CAWSRGTEAFF.

Details on this clonotype: With a much larger clone just one base away, this may be a read error. The chain joins TRBV7-2 to TRBJ2-2; D is tentatively TRBD1 or TRBD2 (5 bases each). The germline CDR1 and CDR2 sequences are SGHTA and FQGNSA. The CDR3 totals 17 residues. The DNA for the CDR3 is TGTGCCAGCAGCTTACACACCCAGGGATATGGCACCGGGGAGCCGTTTTTT. This sequence encodes CASSLHTQGYGTGEPFF. Looking up the rest from reference TRBV7-2 and TRBJ2-2 gives the full variable domain: GAGVSQSPSNKVTEKGKDVELRCDPISGHTALYWYRQSLGQGLEFLIYFQGNSAPDKSGLPSDRFSAERTGGSVSTLTIQRTQQEDSAVYLCASSLHTQGYGTGEPFFGEGSRLTVL.

A few counts support this clonotype. CDR3 protein: CASSPQLAGEHYEQYF. CDR3 in DNA: TGTGCCAGCAGTCCCCAACTAGCGGGAGAGCACTACGAGCAGTACTTC. The gene calls are TRBV12-3 or TRBV12-4 and TRBJ2-7, with 11 positions matching TRBD2. V lost 5 bases, J lost 3 bases, and 9 bases stayed unmatched. This CDR3 has 16 amino acids.

The chain has TRBV7-9 and TRBJ1-2; TRBD1 matches 7 bases. There are 15 residues in the CDR3. The germline V gene encodes CDR1 SEHNR and CDR2 FQNEAQ (reference sequence). Trimming at V came to 9 bases and at J to 5 bases, leaving 15 bases not matched to a gene. The CDR3 DNA reads as TGTGCCAGTAGCGAAGCGGGACAGCCGTTTTATGGCTACACCTTC. Translated: CASSEAGQPFYGYTF.

This clonotype was detected a few times. The genes are TRBV14 and TRBJ2-7, with D perhaps TRBD1 (5 bases). Trimming removed 0 bases from V and 4 bases from J, with 16 bases in between. In germline, CDR1 is SGHDN, CDR2 FVKESK. The CDR3 covers 16 residues. CDR3 nucleotide sequence: TGTGCCAGCAGCCAAGACCCCGGGCAGGGTGGTTACGAGCAGTACTTC. It encodes CASSQDPGQGGYEQYF.

This clonotype was detected many times. The V gene is TRBV6-1, the J gene TRBJ1-1, with D perhaps matching TRBD1 (6 bases). The CDR3 sequence is 17 residues long. Deletions cut 5 bases from V and 2 bases from J, with 21 bases between. The germline V gene has CDR1 MNHNS and CDR2 SASEGT. CDR3 bases: TGTGCCAGCAGTCGAGGGGCTATAGGGGACACTAACACTGAAGCTTTCTTT. Its translation: CASSRGAIGDTNTEAFF.

This clonotype has only a few counts. The J gene is TRBJ2-2, the V gene TRBV10-3; D possibly corresponds to TRBD2 (6 bases). V was clipped by 8 bases and J by 6 bases, with 7 bases between them. Germline CDR1 is ENHRY and CDR2 is SYGVKD. This CDR3 has 11 amino acids. For the CDR3, the DNA is TGTGCCATCTCGGGGGCCGGGGAGCTGTTTTTT. It encodes CAISGAGELFF.

This clonotype was seen many times. This chain links TRBV5-1 with TRBJ2-7; no reliable D call. The CDR3 is 14 amino acids. Germline V lookup: CDR1 SGHRS, CDR2 YFSETQ. V was clipped by 0 bases and J by 6 bases, with 13 bases between them. In DNA form, the CDR3 reads TGCGCCAGCAGCTTGGGTAGTTCCTCCAGCGAGCAGTACTTC. Its translation is CASSLGSSSSEQYF.

In this sample, this clonotype turned up a few times. The V gene is TRBV7-2, the J gene TRBJ1-5; D gene uncertain. Germline loops: CDR1 SGHTA, CDR2 FQGNSA. Trimming removed 3 bases at V and 3 bases at J, with 6 bases between. This CDR3 comprises 13 residues. Written as DNA, the CDR3 is TGTGCCAGCAGCTTGGACTACAATCAGCCCCAGCATTTT. This translates into CASSLDYNQPQHF.

This chain links TRBV28 with TRBJ1-2; 8 bases map to TRBD1. Germline V CDR1 and CDR2: MDHEN, SYDVKM. Unmatched junction bases numbered 10, after V lost 6 bases and J lost 1 base. CDR3 length: 16 amino acids. Here the CDR3 reads CASSAPPGGDNYGYTF. As DNA, the CDR3 is TGTGCCAGCAGCGCCCCCCCAGGGGGCGATAACTATGGCTACACCTTC.

This clonotype was recorded at least ten times. V and J are TRBV5-1 and TRBJ2-1; TRBD2 matches 8 bases. With 3 bases clipped from V and 0 bases from J, the junction kept 8 bases outside the gene matches. Germline CDR1 SGHRS, CDR2 YFSETQ. This CDR3 spans 17 amino acids. This CDR3 is CASSSTRLANSYNEQFF. CDR3 DNA: TGCGCCAGCAGCTCTACTAGACTAGCGAACTCCTACAATGAGCAGTTCTTC.

This clonotype was picked up one time. This sequence joins TRBV7-2 and TRBJ1-4; no firm D call. The CDR3 has 16 amino acids. Germline loops: CDR1 SGHTA, CDR2 FQGNSA. V was pared by 3 bases and J by 8 bases, with 19 bases between. The CDR3 sequence: CASSFGEVGPREKLFF. The CDR3, as DNA: TGTGCCAGCAGCTTTGGGGAAGTAGGTCCCAGGGAAAAACTGTTTTTT.

This clonotype was recorded many times. The chain has TRBV20-1 and TRBJ2-1, with 11 bases lining up with TRBD2. The CDR3 runs 14 residues. The junction had 7 bases not matched to a gene; V was cut back by 5 bases and J by 7 bases. CDR1 and CDR2 from the germline V gene are DFQATT and SNEGSKA (reference sequence). The CDR3 spells CSAHTSGRGNEQFF. The CDR3 bases are TGCAGTGCTCATACTAGCGGGAGAGGGAATGAGCAGTTCTTC.

This clonotype was seen many times. The J gene is TRBJ2-1, the V gene TRBV20-1; 8 bases align to TRBD2. Germline CDR1 DFQATT, CDR2 SNEGSKA (reference sequence). The CDR3 consists of 14 residues. Trimming removed 3 bases from V and 4 bases from J; junction bases left unmatched: 5. The CDR3 DNA follows: TGCAGTGCTAGTATACCGGGAGGGTACAATGAGCAGTTCTTC. This translates into CSASIPGGYNEQFF.

A few counts support this clonotype. The V and J genes are TRBV27 and TRBJ1-5; D is unresolved. V lost 5 bases, J lost 9 bases, and 17 bases lay in between. Looked up from germline, CDR1 is MNHEY and CDR2 is SMNVEV (reference sequence). The CDR3 runs 14 residues. The DNA for the CDR3 is TGTGCCAGCAGTCCGAATCCGTACAGTGGGCCCCAGCATTTT. This gives the protein CASSPNPYSGPQHF.